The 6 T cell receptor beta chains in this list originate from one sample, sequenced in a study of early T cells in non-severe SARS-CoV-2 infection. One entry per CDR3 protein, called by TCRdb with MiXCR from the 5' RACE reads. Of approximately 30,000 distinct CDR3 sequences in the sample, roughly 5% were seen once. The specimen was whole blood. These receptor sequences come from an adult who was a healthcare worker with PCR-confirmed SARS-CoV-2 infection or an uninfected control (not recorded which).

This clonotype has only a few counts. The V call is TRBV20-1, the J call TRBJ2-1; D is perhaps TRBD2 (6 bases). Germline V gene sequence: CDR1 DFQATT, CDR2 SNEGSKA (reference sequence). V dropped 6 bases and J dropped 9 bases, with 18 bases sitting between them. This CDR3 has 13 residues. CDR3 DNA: TGCAGTGCAGGGACTGGCAATAGCGTTGAGCAGTTCTTC. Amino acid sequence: CSAGTGNSVEQFF.

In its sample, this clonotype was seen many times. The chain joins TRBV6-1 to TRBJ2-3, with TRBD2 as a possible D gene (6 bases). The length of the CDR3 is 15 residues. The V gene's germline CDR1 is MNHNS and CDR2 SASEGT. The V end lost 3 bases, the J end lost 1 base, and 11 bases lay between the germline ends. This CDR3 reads CASSDRPSGTDTQYF. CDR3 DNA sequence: TGTGCCAGCAGTGATCGGCCTAGCGGCACAGATACGCAGTATTTT.

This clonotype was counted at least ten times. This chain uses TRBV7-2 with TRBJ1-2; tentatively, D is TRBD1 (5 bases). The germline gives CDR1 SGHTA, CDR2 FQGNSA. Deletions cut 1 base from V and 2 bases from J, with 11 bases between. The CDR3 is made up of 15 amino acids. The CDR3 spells CASSLVGGLNYGYTF. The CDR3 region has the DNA TGTGCCAGCAGCTTAGTTGGGGGACTGAACTATGGCTACACCTTC.

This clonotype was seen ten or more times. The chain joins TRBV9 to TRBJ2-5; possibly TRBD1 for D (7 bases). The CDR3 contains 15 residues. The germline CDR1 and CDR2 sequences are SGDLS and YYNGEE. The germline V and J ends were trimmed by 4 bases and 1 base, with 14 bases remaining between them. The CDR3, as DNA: TGTGCCAGCAGCTTTCGACAGGGAGGCCAAGAGACCCAGTACTTC. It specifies CASSFRQGGQETQYF.

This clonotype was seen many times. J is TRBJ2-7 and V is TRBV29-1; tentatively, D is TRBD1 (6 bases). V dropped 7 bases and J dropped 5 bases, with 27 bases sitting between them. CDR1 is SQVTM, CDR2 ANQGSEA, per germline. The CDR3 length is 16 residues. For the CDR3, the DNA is TGCAGCGCCCGCGTCACAGGGAACTACAAGGCGGACGAGCAGTACTTC. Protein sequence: CSARVTGNYKADEQYF.

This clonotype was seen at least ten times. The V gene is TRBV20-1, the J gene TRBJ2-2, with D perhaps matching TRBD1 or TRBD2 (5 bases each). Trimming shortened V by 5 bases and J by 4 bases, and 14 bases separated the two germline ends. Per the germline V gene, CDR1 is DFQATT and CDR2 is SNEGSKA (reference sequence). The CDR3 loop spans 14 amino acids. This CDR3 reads CSARGPRGTGELFF. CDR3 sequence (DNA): TGCAGTGCTCGGGGACCTCGTGGCACCGGGGAGCTGTTTTTT.